This is a list of T cell receptor beta chains from one sample in a study of blood T cell repertoires in COVID-19. TCRdb's table, derived via immunoSEQ multiplex PCR, lists solely in-frame clones and lacks some. The repertoire holds 72,000 or so clones, with more than 80% as singletons. Sequences were obtained from peripheral blood. The receptor source for this set is a woman of 80 years or more with active or convalescent COVID-19. The CDR3 runs from the conserved cysteine through the conserved F or W. A D gene is named only where the DNA matches it firmly. Not all rows give a size; the values are once, few, many and, for expanded clones, a class.

cdr3_nt,cdr3_aa,clone_size,d_call,j_call,v_call
TGTGCCAGCAGCGCTCGGGAGCGGGGGGGTGAGCAGTTCTTC,CASSARERGGEQFF,-,TRBD2,TRBJ2-1,TRBV7-2
TGTGCCTGGACTTACCGCCCATGGACAGGAAACACTGAAGCTTTCTTT,CAWTYRPWTGNTEAFF,few,TRBD1,TRBJ1-1,TRBV30
TGCGCCAGCAGTCATCACCGGGACAGGTTATACGAGCAGTACTTC,CASSHHRDRLYEQYF,few,TRBD1,TRBJ2-7,TRBV23-1
TGTGCCAGCAGCTTAGGACTAGCGGGGGCGTACAATGAGCAGTTCTTC,CASSLGLAGAYNEQFF,-,TRBD2,TRBJ2-1,TRBV7-2
TGTGCCAGCAGCGTATTCTACGGGGTCACAGATACGCAGTATTTT,CASSVFYGVTDTQYF,-,-,TRBJ2-3,TRBV9
TGTGCCAGCGGAGCGGGGGCCGGTCAAGTAGGTGGCTACACCTTC,CASGAGAGQVGGYTF,-,-,TRBJ1-2,TRBV28
TGTGCCAGCAGCAGAACCGGGAGAGCCGCCACTGAAGCTTTCTTT,CASSRTGRAATEAFF,-,-,TRBJ1-1,TRBV5-6
TGTGCCAGCAGCTTAGTCTACGGAGAATTCACCGGGGAGCTGTTTTTT,CASSLVYGEFTGELFF,-,-,TRBJ2-2,TRBV11-3
TGTGCCAGCACTACTGACAGCTCCTACGAGCAGTACTTC,CASTTDSSYEQYF,-,-,TRBJ2-7,TRBV12-3/TRBV12-4
TGCGCCAGCAGCTTGTCCGCTAGCGGGGGGTTTGTTGAGCAGTTCTTC,CASSLSASGGFVEQFF,-,TRBD2,TRBJ2-1,TRBV5-1
TGTGCCAGCAGGCGGGACGGATTGTATGGCTACACCTTC,CASRRDGLYGYTF,-,-,TRBJ1-2,TRBV7-2
TGTGCCAGCAGAGAGGGCCGGATCTATGGCTACACCTTC,CASREGRIYGYTF,-,-,TRBJ1-2,TRBV28
TGTGCCGTCCGAGCGAGGGGGCCGGTTCCTGAGCAGTTCTTC,CAVRARGPVPEQFF,-,TRBD1,TRBJ2-1,TRBV19
TGCGCCAGTCGGACAGGGGCGACCTACGAGCAGTACTTC,CASRTGATYEQYF,-,TRBD1,TRBJ2-7,TRBV10-2
TGTGCCAGCTCCCAAGGGGTCGGGTCTGAAGCTTTCTTT,CASSQGVGSEAFF,few,-,TRBJ1-1,TRBV18
TGTGCCAGCAGCTTAGCATCGGCGGGGGGCCGCAATGAGCAGTTCTTC,CASSLASAGGRNEQFF,-,TRBD2,TRBJ2-1,TRBV7-2
TGCGCCAGCAGCCAAGAGGTCAGAGCAGGGCTTGAGACCCAGTACTTC,CASSQEVRAGLETQYF,-,-,TRBJ2-5,TRBV4-1
TGTGCCAGCAGCTTAGTCGGAACAGGGCAAGAGACCCAGTACTTC,CASSLVGTGQETQYF,-,-,TRBJ2-5,TRBV7-9
TGTGCCAGCAGCCAACGGACAGATAATCAGCCCCAGCATTTT,CASSQRTDNQPQHF,-,-,TRBJ1-5,TRBV3-1/TRBV3-2